Listed below are T cell receptor beta chains from one sample, sequenced in a study of Ad26.COV2.S vaccination and SARS-CoV-2 variants. The assay was immunoSEQ multiplex PCR, and TCRdb's table has in-frame clones only and misses some. The table has approximately 340,000 clones, around 92% seen once. The sequences come from peripheral blood, collected after recovery from COVID-19. These receptors were collected from a human donor who had recovered from COVID-19. The CDR3 runs from the conserved cysteine through the conserved F or W. The D gene is left open where the match is weak. The size of a clone is reported for some rows only, either as once, few or many, or as a class for expanded clones.

j_gene | v_gene | d_gene | abundance | CDR3nt | CDR3aa
TRBJ1-1 | TRBV12-3/TRBV12-4 | . | . | TGTGCCAGCAGTTTCGGGAAGGCTCCCGAAGCTTTCTTT | CASSFGKAPEAFF
TRBJ2-1 | TRBV5-1 | . | . | TGCGCCAGCAGCCCAAGACAGGCACCCAACAATGAGCAGTTCTTC | CASSPRQAPNNEQFF
TRBJ2-1 | TRBV6-4 | TRBD2 | . | TGTGCCAGCAGTGTTGGCGGGGGGGCTCTCGAGCAGTTCTTC | CASSVGGGALEQFF
TRBJ1-2 | TRBV6-1 | TRBD1 | . | TGTGCCAGCAGTGAAGCTGGGGGACAGGGAGGGAGCTACACCTTC | CASSEAGGQGGSYTF
TRBJ2-5 | TRBV5-1 | . | . | TGCGCCAGCAGCCCTCGGACAGCCCAAGAGACCCAGTACTTC | CASSPRTAQETQYF
TRBJ2-1 | TRBV19 | . | . | TGTGCCAGTAGTCAGGGCCCCTCAAACAATGAGCAGTTCTTC | CASSQGPSNNEQFF
TRBJ1-6 | TRBV21-1 | . | . | TGTGCCAGCAGCAAAGAAGGGCCCAGAGTTAATTCACCCCTCCACTTT | CASSKEGPRVNSPLHF
TRBJ1-1 | TRBV19 | . | once | TGTGCCAGTGTAAAAGGTGGCGGAGACACTGAAGCTTTCTTT | CASVKGGGDTEAFF
TRBJ2-7 | TRBV6-2/TRBV6-3 | . | . | TGTGCCAGCAGTCACTCCTACGAGCAGTACTTC | CASSHSYEQYF
TRBJ2-7 | TRBV2 | . | . | TGTGCCAGCACCACCTGGAGCAGGGACTACGAGCAGTACTTC | CASTTWSRDYEQYF
TRBJ1-1 | TRBV7-9 | . | . | TGTGCCAGCAGCTTAGATCTGGACCCCACTGAAGCTTTCTTT | CASSLDLDPTEAFF
TRBJ2-1 | TRBV19 | . | . | TGTGCCAGTAGTCTGTCGCTAGCGAGGCTTTACAATGAGCAGTTCTTC | CASSLSLARLYNEQFF
TRBJ2-1 | TRBV7-2 | TRBD1 | . | TGTGCCAGCAGCTTAAGCAGGGGGCACAATGAGCAGTTCTTC | CASSLSRGHNEQFF
TRBJ2-1 | TRBV7-9 | TRBD2 | . | TGTGCCAGCAGCGGACTAGCGGGGGAAAATAAGAGCTCCTACAATGAGCAGTTCTTC | CASSGLAGENKSSYNEQFF
TRBJ2-7 | TRBV6-6 | . | . | TGTGCCAGCAGCTCCGAGGCCCACGAGCAGTACTTC | CASSSEAHEQYF
TRBJ1-3 | TRBV19 | . | . | TGTGCCAGTAGTACCGCGCGGGACAAGGGAAACACCATATATTTT | CASSTARDKGNTIYF
TRBJ2-2 | TRBV7-6 | . | . | TGTGCCAGCAGCTTAGCCCGGGAGTCTCGGGGGGCGTGGAACACCGGGGAGCTGTTTTTT | CASSLARESRGAWNTGELFF
TRBJ2-1 | TRBV19 | . | . | TGTGCCAGTAGCACCGTCCCACCCCGAGGCCCCTACAATGAGCAGTTCTTC | CASSTVPPRGPYNEQFF
TRBJ1-5 | TRBV7-9 | . | few | TGTGCCAGCAGCTTAGCTACGGGGATGGGACAGCCCCAGCATTTT | CASSLATGMGQPQHF
TRBJ1-4 | TRBV6-2/TRBV6-3 | . | . | TGTGCCAGCAGTTACCCGGGGGCCCCAACTAATGAAAAACTGTTTTTT | CASSYPGAPTNEKLFF
TRBJ2-5 | TRBV2 | . | . | TGTGCCAGCAGTGAACCCGGGGGCCTAACAGAGACCCAGTACTTC | CASSEPGGLTETQYF
TRBJ1-5 | TRBV19 | . | . | TGTGCCAGTAGGGACAGATTCTCTAGCAATCAGCCCCAGCATTTT | CASRDRFSSNQPQHF
TRBJ1-1 | TRBV6-5 | . | . | TGTGCCAGCAATTTACAGGGAAGTGGGACTGAAGCTTTCTTT | CASNLQGSGTEAFF
TRBJ2-7 | TRBV19 | . | once | TGTGCCAGTAGTCCTCGGACTGCGGGACATCCCTACGAGCAGTACTTC | CASSPRTAGHPYEQYF
TRBJ2-3 | TRBV11-2 | TRBD1 | . | TGTGCCAGCAGCTTACGTGGACAGGGGGCAGATACGCAGTATTTT | CASSLRGQGADTQYF
TRBJ2-3 | TRBV13 | . | . | TGTGCCAGCAGCTTAGTAAACAGCACAGATACGCAGTATTTT | CASSLVNSTDTQYF
TRBJ1-5 | TRBV2 | . | . | TGTGCCAGCAGTGAATTGGCCAGGTTCCCCTATAGCAATCAGCCCCAGCATTTT | CASSELARFPYSNQPQHF
TRBJ1-3 | TRBV9 | . | . | TGTGCCAGCAGCCCTGGGGGCGGCACTTCGGGCACCATATATTTT | CASSPGGGTSGTIYF
TRBJ2-1 | TRBV9 | . | . | TGTGCCAGCAGCGTAGCGGCGGGGGCGCCCACTTCCAATGAGCAGTTCTTC | CASSVAAGAPTSNEQFF
TRBJ2-2 | TRBV10-2 | . | few | TGCGCCAGCAGTGATGGTAGTAAGGGCTGGATAAACACCGGGGAGCTGTTTTTT | CASSDGSKGWINTGELFF
TRBJ1-1 | TRBV19 | TRBD1 | once | TGTGCCAGTAATTGGGACAGGCTGAACACTGAAGCTTTCTTT | CASNWDRLNTEAFF
TRBJ2-3 | TRBV5-1 | . | . | TGCGCCAGCAGCTTGGCGCTAGGCTCCACAGATACGCAGTATTTT | CASSLALGSTDTQYF
TRBJ2-1 | TRBV19 | TRBD1 | . | TGTGCCAGTAGTTCAGGGGGCTCTAGTAGGAATGAGCAGTTCTTC | CASSSGGSSRNEQFF